This TCR beta chain was sequenced in a study of cytomegalovirus exposure and HLA in healthy donors. V lost 3 bases, J lost 8 bases, and 8 bases stayed unmatched. This CDR3 contains 14 residues. The V gene's germline CDR1 is SEHNR and CDR2 FQNEAQ (reference sequence). General study findings and limits: Earlier analysis looked at TCR beta V segments, and most were productive about 90% or about 30% of the time. A later analysis reported that several of the most significant clusters appeared to be linked to common viral pathogens, among them Epstein-Barr virus. A missense variant in DCLRE1C was later tied to TCR beta V- and J-gene trimming.

The PCR contained 60 Vbeta and 13 Jbeta primers. Only in-frame clones appear in the TCRdb table, and some are missing; sequencing was by immunoSEQ multiplex PCR. Of around 160,000 clones in the sample, around 84% were seen once. As regards this clone: Its antigen is currently unknown.

The material sequenced was PBMCs. The clonotype was recovered from a man aged 40-49 years in good health and CMV-seropositive. This chain uses TRBV7-9 with TRBJ1-2, with 8 bases lining up with TRBD1. CDR3 coding DNA: TGTGCCAGCAGCTTTTCTACAGGGGGTCGCGGCTACACCTTC. Protein: CASSFSTGGRGYTF. The complete variable domain, with remaining parts taken from reference TRBV7-9 and TRBJ1-2, reads DTGVSQNPRHKITKRGQNVTFRCDPISEHNRLYWYRQTLGQGPEFLTYFQNEAQLEKSRLLSDRFSAERPKGSFSTLEIQRTEQGDSAMYLCASSFSTGGRGYTFGSGTRLTVV.